This T cell receptor (beta chain) came from a study of T cell repertoires in cytomegalovirus infection. TCRdb analysed the reads with MiXCR anew, one entry per CDR3 protein. The sample includes about 130,000 distinct CDR3 sequences, roughly a quarter of them seen just once. The germline gives CDR1 DFQATT, CDR2 SNEGSKA (reference sequence). Trimming cost V 3 bases and J 9 bases, with 10 bases left between them. The CDR3 has 11 amino acids. As for this clonotype: Its matching antigen is unknown.

V usage is TRBV20-1 and J usage is TRBJ2-3, with D unresolved. Sequenced sample: PBMCs, sequenced either directly or after in vitro stimulation (not recorded which). The receptor's source is a human donor in good health (CMV status not recorded). Some clones in this sample may be carry-over from other donors' samples. The CDR3 here is CSARKGTTQYF. CDR3 coding DNA: TGCAGTGCTAGGAAGGGAACCACGCAGTATTTT.